These T cell receptor beta chains were read from a single sample in a study of CD8 T cells in Susac syndrome. Each CDR3 protein is one row after TCRdb ran MiXCR on the immunoSEQ multiplex PCR reads. This table holds about 250,000 distinct CDR3 sequences, roughly 95% found once. The sequencing input was CD4+ T cells from PBMCs. Source of these receptors: a human donor with multiple sclerosis. CDR3s include the opening cysteine and the closing phenylalanine or tryptophan. Expanded clones are given a class, and other clones once, few, many or no size at all.

CDR3 protein	J gene	clone size	V gene
CAISPETYEQYF	TRBJ2-7	-	TRBV10-3
CASTLTVSVNEQFF	TRBJ2-1	-	TRBV7-2
CASSLRDNWYTF	TRBJ1-2	-	TRBV2
CASSHRAAGAKNIQYF	TRBJ2-4	-	TRBV7-8
CASRDGRTTYEQYF	TRBJ2-7	-	TRBV10-2
CASSYHDRPITGELFF	TRBJ2-2	-	TRBV6-5
CASSSHRGRSAKNIQYF	TRBJ2-4	-	TRBV28
CASSLPQQETQYF	TRBJ2-5	-	TRBV5-1
CATSGDRDRGPQETQYF	TRBJ2-5	once	TRBV24-1
CSVRTGPYEQFF	TRBJ2-1	-	TRBV29-1
CASSWARGFATNEKLFF	TRBJ1-4	-	TRBV6-5
CAWSVFTGLQQFF	TRBJ2-1	-	TRBV30
CASSQDSRVIYGYTF	TRBJ1-2	once	TRBV3-1
CASSSHRSESQYF	TRBJ2-3	-	TRBV7-2
CASSEPRDSGDTQYF	TRBJ2-3	-	TRBV25-1
CASTTQGPSGGYTF	TRBJ1-2	-	TRBV28
CASSRGTGRMNTEAFF	TRBJ1-1	-	TRBV5-6
CASSPGPAGSPLHF	TRBJ1-6	once	TRBV6-6
CASSLGAGGHETQYF	TRBJ2-5	-	TRBV5-1
CSVTGGMGTDTQYF	TRBJ2-3	-	TRBV29-1
CASFRPSASNEQFF	TRBJ2-1	-	TRBV7-2
CSVRRELAGTRNEQFF	TRBJ2-1	-	TRBV29-1
CAWSGGRVTPYNEQFF	TRBJ2-1	-	TRBV30
CASSQGDWNTEAFF	TRBJ1-1	-	TRBV3-1
CASRGQGPGEQYF	TRBJ2-7	-	TRBV25-1
CASSLGGAGKLPRETQYF	TRBJ2-5	once	TRBV5-4
CASSVSGRDEQFF	TRBJ2-1	-	TRBV9
CASSLRRGRGETQYF	TRBJ2-5	-	TRBV5-1
CASSQDHGGRAYNEQFF	TRBJ2-1	once	TRBV3-1
CASSPDGAASTDTQYF	TRBJ2-3	-	TRBV5-1
CASSARRGGENTGELFF	TRBJ2-2	-	TRBV9
CASSQEAGISTEAFF	TRBJ1-1	few	TRBV3-1
CASSPPTEFNTEAFF	TRBJ1-1	-	TRBV5-1